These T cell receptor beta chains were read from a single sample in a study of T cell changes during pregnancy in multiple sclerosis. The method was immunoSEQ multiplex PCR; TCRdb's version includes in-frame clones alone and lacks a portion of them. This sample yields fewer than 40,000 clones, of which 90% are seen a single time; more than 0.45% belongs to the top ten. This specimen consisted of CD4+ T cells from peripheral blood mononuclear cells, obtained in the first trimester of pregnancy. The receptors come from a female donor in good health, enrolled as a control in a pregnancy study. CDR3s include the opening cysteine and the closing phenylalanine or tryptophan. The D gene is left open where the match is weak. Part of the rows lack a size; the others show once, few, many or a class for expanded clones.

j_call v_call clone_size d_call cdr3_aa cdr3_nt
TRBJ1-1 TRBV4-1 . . CASSQELRGVRTEAFF TGCGCCAGCAGCCAAGAGTTAAGGGGTGTAAGAACTGAAGCTTTCTTT
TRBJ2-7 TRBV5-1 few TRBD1 CASRSGTGIGSSYEQYF TGCGCCAGCAGATCCGGGACAGGGATTGGGAGCTCCTACGAGCAGTACTTC
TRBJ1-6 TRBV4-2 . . CASSQAGSSYNSPLHF TGTGCCAGCAGCCAAGCGGGGAGCTCCTATAATTCACCCCTCCACTTT
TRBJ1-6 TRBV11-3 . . CASSFSSGSPLHF TGTGCCAGCAGCTTCTCTTCAGGGTCACCCCTCCACTTT
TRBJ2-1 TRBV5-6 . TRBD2 CASSSWGGGGGLGEQFF TGTGCCAGCAGCTCGTGGGGTGGCGGGGGAGGTCTGGGTGAGCAGTTCTTC
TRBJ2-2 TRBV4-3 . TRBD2 CASSQRLAGGLGELFF TGCGCCAGCAGCCAACGACTAGCGGGGGGGCTCGGGGAGCTGTTTTTT
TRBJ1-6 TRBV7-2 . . CASSHEQVNSPLHF TGTGCCAGCAGTCACGAACAGGTGAATTCACCCCTCCACTTT
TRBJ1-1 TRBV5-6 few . CASSLSTEAFF TGTGCCAGCAGCTTGTCCACAGAAGCTTTCTTT
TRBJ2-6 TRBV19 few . CASSIRQGRANVLTF TGTGCCAGTAGTATCCGGCAGGGCAGGGCCAACGTCCTGACTTTC
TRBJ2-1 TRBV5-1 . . CASSLVYNEQFF TGCGCCAGCAGCTTGGTATACAATGAGCAGTTCTTC
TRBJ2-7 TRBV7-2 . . CASSLATSLGYEQYF TGTGCCAGCAGCTTAGCGACTAGTCTGGGCTACGAGCAGTACTTC
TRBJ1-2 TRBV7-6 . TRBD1 CASSPWGQGAGSGYTF TGTGCCAGCAGCCCATGGGGACAGGGGGCAGGAAGCGGCTACACCTTC
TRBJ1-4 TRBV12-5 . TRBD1 CASGPGGTNEKLFF TGTGCTAGTGGTCCAGGGGGAACTAATGAAAAACTGTTTTTT
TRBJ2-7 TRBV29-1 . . CSVKQGVVSEQYF TGCAGCGTTAAACAGGGTGTCGTTTCCGAGCAGTACTTC
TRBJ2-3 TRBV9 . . CASSYGGDTDTQYF TGTGCCAGCAGCTATGGCGGGGACACAGATACGCAGTATTTT
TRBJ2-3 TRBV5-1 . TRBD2 CASSLGVGLGDTQYF TGCGCCAGCAGCTTGGGGGTAGGACTAGGCGATACGCAGTATTTT
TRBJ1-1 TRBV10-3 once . CAISESIYKNTEAFF TGTGCCATCAGTGAGTCGATCTATAAGAACACTGAAGCTTTCTTT
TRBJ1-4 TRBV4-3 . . CASSQDLGTGRKLFF TGCGCCAGCAGCCAAGATCTTGGCACAGGGAGAAAACTGTTTTTT
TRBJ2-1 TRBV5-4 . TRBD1 CASSTQPGQGGNEQFF TGTGCCAGCAGCACCCAACCGGGACAGGGAGGGAATGAGCAGTTCTTC
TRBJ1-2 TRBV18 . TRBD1 CASSRSRQGEHGYTF TGTGCCAGCTCACGTTCCCGACAGGGGGAACATGGCTACACCTTC
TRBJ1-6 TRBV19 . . CASSPQSGQGNSPLHF TGTGCCAGTAGTCCCCAGTCGGGACAAGGAAATTCACCCCTCCACTTT
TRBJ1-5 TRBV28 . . CASSTSRSGVGNQPQHF TGTGCCAGCAGTACTTCACGGTCGGGGGTAGGCAATCAGCCCCAGCATTTT
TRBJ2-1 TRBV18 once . CASSQGTGAYNEQFF TGTGCCAGCTCGCAGGGGACCGGGGCCTACAATGAGCAGTTCTTC
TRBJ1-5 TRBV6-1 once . CASRRQQNQPQHF TGTGCCAGCAGAAGACAGCAAAATCAGCCCCAGCATTTT
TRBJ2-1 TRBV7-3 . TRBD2 CASSLRLAAYNEQFF TGTGCCAGCAGCCTAAGACTAGCGGCATACAATGAGCAGTTCTTC
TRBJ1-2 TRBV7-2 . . CASSLASGQIFYGYTF TGTGCCAGCAGCTTAGCATCTGGACAGATATTCTATGGCTACACCTTC
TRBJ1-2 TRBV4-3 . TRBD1 CASSQARGHSYGYTF TGCGCCAGCAGCCAAGCCAGGGGGCACAGTTATGGCTACACCTTC
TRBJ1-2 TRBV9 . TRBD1 CASSPGGNYGYTF TGTGCCAGCAGCCCAGGGGGCAACTATGGCTACACCTTC
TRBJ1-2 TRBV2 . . CASPRGTSGGANYGYTF TGTGCCAGCCCAAGGGGAACCTCGGGGGGAGCTAACTATGGCTACACCTTC
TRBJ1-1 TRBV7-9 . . CASSYLAANTEAFF TGTGCCAGCAGCTACCTGGCCGCGAACACTGAAGCTTTCTTT
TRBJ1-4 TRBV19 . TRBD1 CASSRRTGNEKLFF TGTGCCAGTAGTAGAAGGACAGGGAATGAAAAACTGTTTTTT
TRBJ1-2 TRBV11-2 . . CASSLGPGRHGYTF TGTGCCAGCAGCTTAGGTCCAGGGCGTCATGGCTACACCTTC
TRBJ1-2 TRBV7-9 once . CASSLVRGTTSGYTF TGTGCCAGCAGCTTAGTTAGAGGGACAACTAGTGGCTACACCTTC
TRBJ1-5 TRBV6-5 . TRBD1 CASSYDRGSEPQHF TGTGCCAGCAGTTATGACAGGGGCAGCGAGCCCCAGCATTTT
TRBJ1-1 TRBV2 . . CASSETYGVADKQF TGTGCCAGCAGTGAAACATACGGGGTCGCCGATAAACAGTTT
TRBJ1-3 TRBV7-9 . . CATSQAGSGNTIYF TGTGCCACTTCGCAGGCTGGTTCTGGAAACACCATATATTTT